This entry lists 29 T cell receptor beta chains sequenced from one sample in a study of blood T cell repertoires in COVID-19 (dated by TCRdb to the early 2020s). The library came from the immunoSEQ multiplex PCR assay. TCRdb carries this immuneACCESS record with in-frame sequences only. Its versions omit some clonotypes, under half of them owing to an unresolved V gene in the studies checked, with the rest unexplained. This sample holds 250,000 or so clones; about 88% were observed only once. The ten largest clones take up under 8% of the sample. What was sequenced was PBMCs or T cells enriched from blood (not recorded which). Receptors originate from a woman between 45 and 65 years old who had been exposed to COVID-19.

The V call is TRBV28, the J call TRBJ1-2, with D possibly matching TRBD1 (5 bases). Germline V CDR1 and CDR2: MDHEN, SYDVKM. Trimming took off 1 base at V and 8 bases at J, with 14 bases between the two ends. The CDR3 length is 14 residues. CDR3 coding DNA: TGTGCCAGCAGTTTATCCCAGGGAAGGGAAGGCTACACCTTC. It translates to CASSLSQGREGYTF.

This sequence joins TRBV7-7 and TRBJ2-1; D uncertain. The CDR3 has 14 amino acids. V was pared by 5 bases and J by 0 bases, with 8 bases between. The germline V gene has CDR1 SSHAT and CDR2 FNYEAQ (reference sequence). The CDR3 nucleotides are TGTGCCAGCAGCCCCGAGGTCTCCTACAATGAGCAGTTCTTC. Protein: CASSPEVSYNEQFF. Using reference TRBV7-7 and TRBJ2-1 for the parts outside the CDR3, the full variable domain is GAGVSQSPRYKVTKRGQDVTLRCDPISSHATLYWYQQALGQGPEFLTYFNYEAQPDKSGLPSDRFSAERPEGSISTLTIQRTEQRDSAMYRCASSPEVSYNEQFFGPGTRLTVL.

V is TRBV7-9 and J is TRBJ1-5; D is possibly TRBD1 (5 bases). The germline V gene has CDR1 SEHNR and CDR2 FQNEAQ (reference sequence). The CDR3 length is 14 residues. Between the trimmed V and J ends, which lost 5 bases and 3 bases, there was a span of 11 bases. CDR3: CASSPDSVNQPQHF. The CDR3 nucleotides read TGTGCCAGCAGCCCAGACAGTGTCAATCAGCCCCAGCATTTT.

The chain joins TRBV28 to TRBJ1-1; 7 bases align to TRBD1. After removal of 2 bases from V and 7 bases from J, the junction contained 7 bases not matched to a gene. The CDR3 length is 14 residues. The germline CDR1 and CDR2 sequences are MDHEN and SYDVKM. For the CDR3, the DNA is TGTGCCAGCAGTTTAGACAGGGTGATCGGTGAAGCTTTCTTT. Its protein is CASSLDRVIGEAFF. Supplemented by reference TRBV28 and TRBJ1-1, the full variable domain reads DVKVTQSSRYLVKRTGEKVFLECVQDMDHENMFWYRQDPGLGLRLIYFSYDVKMKEKGDIPEGYSVSREKKERFSLILESASTNQTSMYLCASSLDRVIGEAFFGQGTRLTVV.

This chain links TRBV6-5 with TRBJ1-5; the D is unclear. Per germline, CDR1 MNHEY and CDR2 SVGAGI. CDR3 size: 13 residues. Trimming removed 6 bases from V and 7 bases from J, with 13 bases in between. The CDR3 protein is CASSYAGEQPQHF. For the CDR3, the DNA is TGTGCCAGCAGCTACGCCGGGGAGCAGCCCCAGCATTTT.

The chain uses TRBV6-4 and TRBJ1-1; weak D call: TRBD1 (5 bases). The V end was cut by 6 bases, the J end by 1 base, with 9 bases between. The CDR3 length is 13 residues. Germline CDR1 reads MRHNA; CDR2 reads SNTAGT. The CDR3 region is CASSAGPNTEAFF. The CDR3 DNA reads as TGTGCCAGCAGCGCGGGGCCGAACACTGAAGCTTTCTTT.

The J gene is TRBJ1-5, the V gene TRBV15; D is undetermined. V was shortened by 2 bases and J by 1 base, with 9 bases between the two germline ends. Germline CDR1 is LNHNV and CDR2 is YYDKDF (reference sequence). This CDR3 is 15 amino acids long. CDR3 in DNA: TGTGCCACCAGCAGATCCGGGGAGAGCAATCAGCCCCAGCATTTT. Encoded protein: CATSRSGESNQPQHF.

The J gene is TRBJ1-1, the V gene TRBV29-1; weak D call: TRBD1 (5 bases). There are 13 residues in the CDR3. The V gene's germline CDR1 is SQVTM and CDR2 ANQGSEA. Trimming removed 4 bases from V and 1 base from J, with 10 bases in between. The CDR3 protein is CSVGGRGNTEAFF. The CDR3 coding sequence is TGCAGCGTTGGGGGGAGGGGGAACACTGAAGCTTTCTTT.

This CDR3 is CATSRDQGHFNTEAFF. The CDR3 coding sequence is TGTGCCACCAGCAGAGATCAAGGACACTTCAACACTGAAGCTTTCTTT. V and J are TRBV15 and TRBJ1-1, with D possibly being TRBD1 (5 bases). The CDR3 is made up of 16 amino acids. The V end lost 0 bases, the J end lost 2 bases, and 13 bases lay between the germline ends. Germline CDR1 and CDR2: LNHNV and YYDKDF (reference sequence).

The chain is built from TRBV4-2 and TRBJ2-7; 9 nucleotides match TRBD1. The J segment lost 1 base and the V segment lost 3 bases, leaving 4 bases of the junction unmatched. The CDR3 length is 15 residues. The germline V gene encodes CDR1 LGHNA and CDR2 YNFKEQ. This CDR3 reads CASSHPGTGSYEQYF. CDR3 coding DNA: TGTGCCAGCAGCCACCCCGGGACAGGGTCCTACGAGCAGTACTTC.

The chain employs TRBV6-6 and TRBJ1-2; D is possibly TRBD1 (5 bases). Trimming pared 6 bases from V and 4 bases from J, leaving 12 bases between. CDR1 and CDR2 from the germline V gene are MNHNY and SVGAGI (reference sequence). The CDR3 is 13 amino acids. The DNA of the CDR3 is TGTGCCAGCAGCAAGACAGACCCCTATGGCTACACCTTC. It is translated as CASSKTDPYGYTF.

The V gene is TRBV5-1, the J gene TRBJ1-1; D is ambiguous. The CDR3 is made up of 14 amino acids. CDR1 is SGHRS, CDR2 YFSETQ, per germline. V dropped 4 bases and J dropped 8 bases, with 18 bases sitting between them. Written as DNA, the CDR3 is TGCGCCAGCAGCCAGGAAATGAGTATGTCAGAAGCTTTCTTT. It encodes CASSQEMSMSEAFF.

This clone was found a few times. This sequence joins TRBV7-9 and TRBJ1-6; TRBD1 is a possible D gene (6 bases). The CDR3 consists of 14 residues. Per the germline V gene, CDR1 is SEHNR and CDR2 is FQNEAQ (reference sequence). Trimming took 5 bases from V and 6 from J, leaving 11 bases between them. For the CDR3, the DNA is TGTGCCAGCAGCATAGGACAGTTTAATTCACCCCTCCACTTT. As protein: CASSIGQFNSPLHF.

This clone occurred once. The CDR3 DNA is TGCAGCGTTCGACAGGGTGGTACAGGAAACACCATATATTTT. This gives the protein CSVRQGGTGNTIYF. This chain connects TRBV29-1 to TRBJ1-3; 7 positions match TRBD1. The CDR3 has 14 residues. J was trimmed by 4 bases and V by 5 bases; bases with no gene match: 8. Germline CDR1 SQVTM, CDR2 ANQGSEA.

The sample holds a few counts of this clone. Other nucleotide sequences in the sample specify the same CDR3. The chain recombines TRBV6-2 or TRBV6-3 with TRBJ1-2, with 7 positions matching TRBD1. The length of the CDR3 is 13 residues. Germline V lookup: CDR1 MNHEY, CDR2 SVGEGT. Trimming removed 4 bases from V and 2 bases from J; junction bases left unmatched: 1. CDR3 region: CASSSTGNYGYTF. CDR3 nucleotides: TGTGCCAGCAGTTCGACAGGGAACTATGGCTACACCTTC.

The chain employs TRBV11-2 and TRBJ2-3; D may be TRBD1 (6 bases). Trimming removed 5 bases at V and 0 bases at J, with 15 bases between. The CDR3 has 16 amino acids. Germline CDR1 is SGHAT and CDR2 is FQNNGV. The CDR3 spells CASSPHRQASTDTQYF. CDR3 nucleotides: TGTGCCAGCAGCCCGCACCGACAGGCCAGCACAGATACGCAGTATTTT.

The V call is TRBV7-9, the J call TRBJ2-1; perhaps TRBD2 as D (6 bases). CDR1 and CDR2 (germline): SEHNR, FQNEAQ (reference sequence). This CDR3 spans 14 amino acids. The V gene lost 2 bases and the J gene lost 5 bases, with 10 bases spanning the gap. This chain's CDR3 is CASSLWTKNNEQFF. The CDR3 DNA reads as TGTGCCAGCAGCTTATGGACTAAGAACAATGAGCAGTTCTTC.

This chain connects TRBV28 to TRBJ1-1; TRBD1 is a possible D gene (5 bases). Germline values: CDR1 MDHEN, CDR2 SYDVKM. V was cut by 2 bases and J by 1 base, with 11 bases left in between. CDR3 length: 15 amino acids. The CDR3 DNA is TGTGCCAGCAGTTTACCTCCTACAGGGAACACTGAAGCTTTCTTT. Translation: CASSLPPTGNTEAFF.

V is TRBV27 and J is TRBJ1-1; D not certain. There are 13 residues in the CDR3. The ends were cut back, 6 bases at V and 8 bases at J, with 16 bases in the middle. Germline V gives CDR1 MNHEY, CDR2 SMNVEV (reference sequence). The CDR3, as DNA: TGTGCCAGCAGATCCCTCCAACTCTCCGAAGCTTTCTTT. It yields the protein CASRSLQLSEAFF.

The gene calls are TRBV5-6 and TRBJ1-1, with unresolved D. This CDR3 has 13 amino acids. The germline V gene has CDR1 SGHDT and CDR2 YYEEEE. Trimming stripped 0 bases from V and 1 base from J, with 4 bases between. The CDR3, as DNA: TGTGCCAGCAGCTTGGCTTGGAACACTGAAGCTTTCTTT. Protein sequence: CASSLAWNTEAFF.

This clone was seen only once. The J gene is TRBJ1-2, the V gene TRBV6-2 or TRBV6-3; weak D call: TRBD1 (5 bases). V lost 0 bases, J lost 1 base, and 9 bases lay in between. This CDR3 spans 15 amino acids. The V gene's germline CDR1 is MNHEY and CDR2 SVGEGT. CDR3 in DNA: TGTGCCAGCAGTTACTCAGCCGGACATAACTATGGCTACACCTTC. It translates to CASSYSAGHNYGYTF.

The genes are TRBV6-5 and TRBJ1-2; D is possibly TRBD1 (5 bases). The CDR3 covers 13 residues. CDR1 and CDR2 (germline): MNHEY, SVGAGI. The V end was cut by 7 bases, the J end by 3 bases, with 12 bases between. The CDR3 spells CASTRQWDYGYTF. The DNA for the CDR3 is TGTGCCAGCACGCGACAGTGGGACTATGGCTACACCTTC.

The genes are TRBV7-2 and TRBJ2-1; a weak D match, TRBD1 (9 bases). This CDR3 region has 15 residues. The germline gives CDR1 SGHTA, CDR2 FQGNSA. V was shortened by 3 bases and J by 8 bases, with 17 bases between the two germline ends. For the CDR3, the DNA is TGTGCCAGCAGCTTTGGGACAGGGCGGGGGGATGAGCAGTTCTTC. Translation: CASSFGTGRGDEQFF.

The chain employs TRBV5-1 and TRBJ1-6; 9 bases are shared with TRBD1. The V segment lost 4 bases and the J segment 10 bases; nucleotides outside the gene matches: 12. The length of the CDR3 is 16 residues. Germline CDR1 and CDR2: SGHRS and YFSETQ. CDR3: CASSSTTTGGQSPLHF. For the CDR3, the DNA is TGCGCCAGCAGCAGCACTACGACAGGGGGACAATCACCCCTCCACTTT.

V and J are TRBV3-1 (or the pseudogene TRBV3-2) and TRBJ1-1; possible D gene TRBD1, 6 bases. This CDR3 spans 16 amino acids. Trimming removed 3 bases from V and 1 base from J, with 15 bases in between. Per the germline V gene, CDR1 is LGHDT and CDR2 is YNNKEL (reference sequence). CDR3 residues: CASSHSDRRRNTEAFF. CDR3 nucleotides: TGTGCCAGCAGCCACTCAGACAGGAGGCGGAACACTGAAGCTTTCTTT.

The chain carries TRBV9 and TRBJ2-5; tentative D call: TRBD2 (6 bases). V was pared by 3 bases and J by 3 bases, with 15 bases between. Germline CDR1 is SGDLS and CDR2 is YYNGEE. CDR3 length equals 15 residues. The CDR3 nucleotides are TGTGCCAGCAGCGAAAGAACGCCGGGAGAAGAGACCCAGTACTTC. It codes for CASSERTPGEETQYF.

This chain uses TRBV24-1 with TRBJ1-2; D is uncertain. Germline V CDR1 and CDR2: KGHDR, SFDVKD. V was cut by 4 bases and J by 7 bases, with 9 bases left in between. This CDR3 contains 12 residues. CDR3: CATSDGVIGYTF. As DNA, the CDR3 is TGTGCCACCAGTGACGGGGTAATTGGCTACACCTTC.

This chain joins TRBV27 and TRBJ1-1, with D uncertain. The CDR3 is 12 amino acids. Germline CDR1 and CDR2: MNHEY and SMNVEV (reference sequence). The V end was cut by 4 bases, the J end by 0 bases, with 3 bases between. DNA for the CDR3: TGTGCCAGCAGTTCCATGAACACTGAAGCTTTCTTT. Translated, it gives CASSSMNTEAFF.

The rearrangement joins TRBV9 to TRBJ1-3; no reliable D call. The ends were cut back, 2 bases at V and 3 bases at J, with 12 bases in the middle. CDR3 size: 15 residues. Germline CDR1 is SGDLS and CDR2 is YYNGEE. CDR3 sequence: CASSVNGRGGNTIYF. In DNA, the CDR3 is TGTGCCAGCAGCGTGAACGGAAGAGGTGGAAACACCATATATTTT.